This T cell receptor beta chain was sequenced in a study of regulatory T cells in long-lasting Graves disease. Findings and limits, study-wide: Persistent patients shared about 2,800 public clonotypes among themselves. Newly diagnosed patients shared fewer, at 900 to 1,000.

V lost 5 bases, J lost 9 bases, and 11 bases lay in between. This CDR3 has 13 amino acids. Germline V gives CDR1 MNHEY, CDR2 SMNVEV (reference sequence). Construction of TCR beta libraries relied on iRepertoire HTBI primers and on Arm-PCR targeting CDR3 regions. TCRdb re-called the multiplex PCR reads with MiXCR, one entry per CDR3 protein. In the table there are about 310,000 distinct CDR3 sequences, over 15% of which are singletons. This clonotype appeared a few times. The antigen is not known. Time point defined: newly diagnosed GD, antithyroid drugs for less than 3 months. From PBMCs, RNA was extracted and then used to make the TCR library.

The sequence came from a female donor with Graves disease. This material consisted of peripheral blood mononuclear cells (PBMCs), taken at new diagnosis, from a patient treated with antithyroid drugs. The chain has TRBV27 and TRBJ2-6; D may be TRBD1 (6 bases). CDR3 bases: TGTGCCAGCAGTCCCAGGGGTATCAACGTCCTGACTTTC. It specifies CASSPRGINVLTF.